These 11 T cell receptor beta chains were sequenced from one sample in a study of blood T cell repertoires in COVID-19. Sequencing was performed with immunoSEQ multiplex PCR; in TCRdb, only in-frame clones are kept and a portion is missing. The table has tens of thousands of clones, around 86% seen once. The sample was peripheral blood. These receptors all come from a woman older than 75 with active or convalescent COVID-19.

A remark on this clone: This sample includes further DNA sequences coding for the same CDR3. The rearrangement links TRBV5-1 to TRBJ2-5; a possible D gene is TRBD1 (5 bases). Germline V CDR1 and CDR2: SGHRS, YFSETQ. Trimming took 4 bases from V and 0 from J, leaving 10 bases between them. The CDR3 has 14 amino acids. The CDR3 loop is CASSLLGDQETQYF. DNA for the CDR3: TGCGCCAGCAGCCTTCTAGGGGACCAAGAGACCCAGTACTTC.

The chain links TRBV28 to TRBJ1-5; D unresolved. Between the trimmed V and J ends, which lost 2 bases and 1 base, there was a span of 12 bases. Germline values: CDR1 MDHEN, CDR2 SYDVKM. The CDR3 is 16 residues long. CDR3: CASSLGLERSNQPQHF. The DNA for the CDR3 is TGTGCCAGCAGTTTAGGGCTGGAAAGGAGCAATCAGCCCCAGCATTTT.

The V gene is TRBV5-1, the J gene TRBJ1-6; D remains unclear. Looked up from germline, CDR1 is SGHRS and CDR2 is YFSETQ. Trimming took off 3 bases at V and 2 bases at J, with 15 bases between the two ends. The CDR3 length is 17 residues. The CDR3 region is CASSSSMEGAYNSPLHF. The CDR3, as DNA: TGCGCCAGCAGCTCATCCATGGAGGGAGCCTATAATTCACCCCTCCACTTT. Full variable domain (outside the CDR3, taken from reference TRBV5-1 and TRBJ1-6): KAGVTQTPRYLIKTRGQQVTLSCSPISGHRSVSWYQQTPGQGLQFLFEYFSETQRNKGNFPGRFSGRQFSNSRSEMNVSTLELGDSALYLCASSSSMEGAYNSPLHFGNGTRLTVT.

CDR3 nucleotide sequence: TGTGCCAGCAGCCCCCGGGACAGGGGTAGGACCGGGGAGCTGTTTTTT. Its translation is CASSPRDRGRTGELFF. This sequence joins TRBV3-1 (or the pseudogene TRBV3-2) and TRBJ2-2, with 10 bases aligning to TRBD1. Germline lookup yields CDR1 LGHDT and CDR2 YNNKEL (reference sequence). The V gene end was trimmed by 4 bases and the J gene end by 5 bases; junction bases not matched to a gene: 7. The CDR3 extends over 16 amino acids.

The chain recombines TRBV9 with TRBJ2-7; the match to TRBD2 covers 8 bases. CDR3 length: 15 residues. V dropped 0 bases and J dropped 1; count of bases not matched to a gene: 3. CDR1 is SGDLS and CDR2 is YYNGEE in the germline V gene. CDR3 bases: TGTGCCAGCAGCGTAGAAAGCGGGGGTTCCTACGAGCAGTACTTC. Translating gives CASSVESGGSYEQYF.

The chain employs TRBV2 and TRBJ2-2, with 7 positions matching TRBD1. CDR1 is SNHLY and CDR2 is FYNNEI in the germline V gene. Unmatched junction bases numbered 11, after V lost 6 bases and J lost 4 bases. There are 16 residues in the CDR3. In nucleotides, the CDR3 is TGTGCCAGCAGGCTAGAAGGGACAGCCAGCACCGGGGAGCTGTTTTTT. This encodes CASRLEGTASTGELFF.

The chain carries TRBV18 and TRBJ2-2, with D possibly matching TRBD2 (6 bases). Germline assignment: CDR1 KGHSH and CDR2 LQKENI. The CDR3 extends over 13 amino acids. Trimming took off 6 bases at V and 5 bases at J, with 10 bases between the two ends. The CDR3, as DNA: TGTGCCAGCTCCCCAGGGAGGACCGGGGAGCTGTTTTTT. Residues: CASSPGRTGELFF.

The gene calls are TRBV7-9 and TRBJ2-1, with 7 bases matching TRBD2. The germline CDR1 and CDR2 sequences are SEHNR and FQNEAQ (reference sequence). V lost 1 base, J lost 4 bases, and 7 bases stayed unmatched. This CDR3 contains 16 residues. CDR3 loop: CASSLVGLAAYNEQFF. The CDR3 nucleotides are TGTGCCAGCAGCTTAGTGGGTCTAGCGGCATACAATGAGCAGTTCTTC. Using reference TRBV7-9 and TRBJ2-1 for the parts outside the CDR3, the full variable domain is DTGVSQNPRHKITKRGQNVTFRCDPISEHNRLYWYRQTLGQGPEFLTYFQNEAQLEKSRLLSDRFSAERPKGSFSTLEIQRTEQGDSAMYLCASSLVGLAAYNEQFFGPGTRLTVL.

This clone came up once. The V and J genes are TRBV4-2 and TRBJ1-5; no definite D call. CDR1 is LGHNA and CDR2 is YNFKEQ in the germline V gene. CDR3 length equals 13 residues. V lost 0 bases and J lost 9, with 9 bases in between. The CDR3, as DNA: TGTGCCAGCAGCCAAGATAGCCGAAGGCCCCAGCATTTT. Amino acid sequence: CASSQDSRRPQHF.

A word on this clone: The sample carries other DNA sequences with the same CDR3. The rearrangement uses TRBV4-3 and TRBJ1-2, with TRBD1 matching 8 bases. With 0 bases clipped from V and 7 bases from J, the junction kept 19 bases outside the gene matches. This CDR3 spans 19 amino acids. Germline values: CDR1 LGHNA, CDR2 YSLEER. The CDR3 region is CASSQDRQGAPSGGGGYTF. CDR3 in DNA: TGCGCCAGCAGCCAAGATCGGCAGGGGGCGCCAAGTGGGGGGGGTGGCTACACCTTC.

The chain recombines TRBV7-8 with TRBJ2-2; no definite D call. V lost 1 base and J lost 8, with 8 bases in between. Germline V gene lookup returns CDR1 SGHVS and CDR2 FQNEAQ. This CDR3 comprises 13 residues. The CDR3 spells CASSLGSVGELFF. The CDR3 DNA is TGTGCCAGCAGCTTAGGCTCGGTAGGGGAGCTGTTTTTT. The whole variable domain, remainder taken from reference TRBV7-8 and TRBJ2-2, is GAGVSQSPRYKVAKRGQDVALRCDPISGHVSLFWYQQALGQGPEFLTYFQNEAQLDKSGLPSDRFFAERPEGSVSTLKIQRTQQEDSAVYLCASSLGSVGELFFGEGSRLTVL.